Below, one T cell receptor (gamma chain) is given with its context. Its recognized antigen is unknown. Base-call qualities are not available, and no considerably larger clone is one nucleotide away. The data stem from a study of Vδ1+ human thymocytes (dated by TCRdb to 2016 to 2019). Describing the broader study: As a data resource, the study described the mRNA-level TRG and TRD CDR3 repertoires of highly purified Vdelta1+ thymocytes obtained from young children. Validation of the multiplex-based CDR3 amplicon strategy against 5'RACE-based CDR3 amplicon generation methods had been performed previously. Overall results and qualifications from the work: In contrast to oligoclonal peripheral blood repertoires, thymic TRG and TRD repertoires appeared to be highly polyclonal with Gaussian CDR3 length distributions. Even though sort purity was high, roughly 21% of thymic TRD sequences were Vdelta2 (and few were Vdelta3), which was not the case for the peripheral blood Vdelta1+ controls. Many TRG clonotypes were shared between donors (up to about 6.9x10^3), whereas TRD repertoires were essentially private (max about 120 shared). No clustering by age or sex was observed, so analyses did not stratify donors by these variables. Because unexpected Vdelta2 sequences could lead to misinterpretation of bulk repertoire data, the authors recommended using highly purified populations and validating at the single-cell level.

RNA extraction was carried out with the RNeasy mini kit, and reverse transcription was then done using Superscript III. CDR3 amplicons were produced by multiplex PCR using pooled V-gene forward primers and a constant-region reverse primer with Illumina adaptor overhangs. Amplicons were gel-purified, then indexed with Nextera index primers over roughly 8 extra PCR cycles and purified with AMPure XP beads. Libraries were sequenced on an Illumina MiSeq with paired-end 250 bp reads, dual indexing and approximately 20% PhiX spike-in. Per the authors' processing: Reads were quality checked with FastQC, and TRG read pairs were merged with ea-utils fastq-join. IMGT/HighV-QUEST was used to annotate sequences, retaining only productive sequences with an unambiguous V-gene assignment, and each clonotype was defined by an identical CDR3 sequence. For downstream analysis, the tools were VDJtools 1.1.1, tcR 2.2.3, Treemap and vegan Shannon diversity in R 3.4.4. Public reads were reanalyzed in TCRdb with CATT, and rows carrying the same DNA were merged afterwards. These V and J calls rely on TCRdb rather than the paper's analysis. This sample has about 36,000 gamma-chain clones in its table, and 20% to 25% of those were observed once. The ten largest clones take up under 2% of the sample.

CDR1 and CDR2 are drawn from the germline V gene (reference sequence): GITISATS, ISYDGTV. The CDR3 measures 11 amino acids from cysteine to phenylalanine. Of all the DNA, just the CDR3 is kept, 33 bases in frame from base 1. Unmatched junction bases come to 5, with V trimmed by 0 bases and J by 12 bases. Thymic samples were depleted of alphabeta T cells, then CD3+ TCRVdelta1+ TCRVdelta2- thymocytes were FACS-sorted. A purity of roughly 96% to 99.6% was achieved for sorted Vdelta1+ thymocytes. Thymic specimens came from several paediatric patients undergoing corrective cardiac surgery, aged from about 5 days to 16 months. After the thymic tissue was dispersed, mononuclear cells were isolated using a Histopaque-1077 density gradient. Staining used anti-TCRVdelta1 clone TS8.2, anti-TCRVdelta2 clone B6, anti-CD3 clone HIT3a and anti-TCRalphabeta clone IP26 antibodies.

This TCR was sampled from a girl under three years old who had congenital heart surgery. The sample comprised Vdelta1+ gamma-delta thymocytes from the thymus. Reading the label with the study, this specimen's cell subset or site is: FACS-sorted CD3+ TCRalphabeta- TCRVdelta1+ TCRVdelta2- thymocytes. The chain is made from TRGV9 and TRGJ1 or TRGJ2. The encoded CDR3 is CALWEVYWKLF. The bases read TGTGCCTTGTGGGAGGTGTATTGGAAACTCTTT.